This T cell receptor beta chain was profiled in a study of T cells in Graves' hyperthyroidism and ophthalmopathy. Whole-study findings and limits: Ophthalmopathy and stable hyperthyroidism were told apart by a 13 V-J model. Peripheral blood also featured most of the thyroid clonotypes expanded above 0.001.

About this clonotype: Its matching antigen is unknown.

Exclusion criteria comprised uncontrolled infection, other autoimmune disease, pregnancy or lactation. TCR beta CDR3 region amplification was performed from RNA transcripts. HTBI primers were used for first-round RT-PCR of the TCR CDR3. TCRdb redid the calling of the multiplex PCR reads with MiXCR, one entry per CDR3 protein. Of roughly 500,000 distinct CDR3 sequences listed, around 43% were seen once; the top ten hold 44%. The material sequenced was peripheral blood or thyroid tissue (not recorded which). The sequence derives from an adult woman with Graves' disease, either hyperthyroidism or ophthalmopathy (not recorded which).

The CDR3 DNA reads as TGTGCCAGTAGTCAGCGGGATGAAGAGACCCAGTACTTC. Translation gives CASSQRDEETQYF. This chain connects TRBV19 to TRBJ2-5; 7 bases match TRBD2. This CDR3 is 13 amino acids long. With V trimmed by 5 bases and J by 3 bases, 3 bases remained unmatched. The germline V gene has CDR1 LNHDA and CDR2 SQIVND (reference sequence).